The 30 T cell receptor beta chains in this list originate from one sample, sequenced in a study of blood T cell repertoires in COVID-19. Profiling relied on immunoSEQ multiplex PCR, and the TCRdb table lists in-frame clones only, not all of them. Of about 130,000 clones listed, roughly three quarters are singletons. Sequencing input: peripheral blood. The source is a woman aged 70 to 79 with COVID-19, enrolled during active disease.

The chain is built from TRBV30 and TRBJ1-2, with D unresolved. The CDR3 is 10 residues long. Germline-derived CDR1 and CDR2 are GTSNPN and SVGIG (reference sequence). V was trimmed by 5 bases and J by 4 bases, leaving 5 bases between them. The CDR3 spells CAWWSYGYTF. The CDR3 DNA reads as TGTGCCTGGTGGAGCTATGGCTACACCTTC.

V is TRBV7-3 and J is TRBJ2-5; 8 positions agree with TRBD2. The CDR3 totals 13 residues. The germline V gene has CDR1 SGHTA and CDR2 FQGTGA. Germline trimming cut 5 bases from V and 7 bases from J; bases unmatched to any gene: 6. The DNA of the CDR3 is TGTGCCAGCAGCCCCTCGGGGGGGTCGACCCAGTACTTC. This sequence encodes CASSPSGGSTQYF.

The sample holds many counts of this clone. V and J are TRBV30 and TRBJ1-2; the D is unclear. Per germline, CDR1 GTSNPN and CDR2 SVGIG (reference sequence). The CDR3 runs 13 residues. The germline V and J ends were trimmed by 0 bases and 4 bases, with 9 bases remaining between them. This chain's CDR3 is CAWSVEASYGYTF. DNA for the CDR3: TGTGCCTGGAGTGTGGAAGCTAGCTATGGCTACACCTTC.

V usage is TRBV7-8 and J usage is TRBJ2-1; TRBD2 agrees at 12 bases. The CDR3 runs to 15 residues. CDR1 and CDR2 from the germline V gene are SGHVS and FQNEAQ. Germline trimming cut 5 bases from V and 8 bases from J; bases unmatched to any gene: 7. For the CDR3, the DNA is TGTGCCAGCAGCCCTAGCGGGGGGGCTATATATGAGCAGTTCTTC. Translation: CASSPSGGAIYEQFF.

The chain recombines TRBV3-1 (or the pseudogene TRBV3-2) with TRBJ1-5; a possible D gene is TRBD1 (5 bases). Trimming left V 4 bases short and J 4 bases short, with 11 bases between. CDR3 size: 14 residues. Germline CDR1 and CDR2: LGHDT and YNNKEL (reference sequence). The CDR3, as DNA: TGTGCCAGCAGCCCCGACAGAACTAATCAGCCCCAGCATTTT. Translating it yields CASSPDRTNQPQHF.

The CDR3: CATSRDDAGWNRGYTF. The CDR3 DNA sequence: TGTGCCACCAGCAGAGATGACGCAGGGTGGAACAGAGGCTACACCTTC. The V and J genes are TRBV15 and TRBJ1-2; D perhaps matches TRBD1 (5 bases). This CDR3 is 16 amino acids long. V was shortened by 0 bases and J by 8 bases, with 19 bases between the two germline ends. CDR1 and CDR2 (germline): LNHNV, YYDKDF (reference sequence).

The chain carries TRBV9 and TRBJ2-3, with 8 bases aligning to TRBD1. Germline trimming cut 0 bases from V and 0 bases from J; bases unmatched to any gene: 3. From germline, CDR1 is SGDLS and CDR2 YYNGEE. There are 16 residues in the CDR3. DNA of the CDR3: TGTGCCAGCAGCGTAGAGGCAGGGGGCAGCACAGATACGCAGTATTTT. Protein sequence: CASSVEAGGSTDTQYF.

The chain carries TRBV3-1 (or the pseudogene TRBV3-2) and TRBJ1-1; 7 nucleotides agree with TRBD1. The CDR3 is 16 residues long. V trimming: 1 base; J trimming: 0 bases; junction bases outside the gene matches: 5. The germline gives CDR1 LGHDT, CDR2 YNNKEL (reference sequence). The CDR3 sequence is CASSQADRAMNTEAFF. CDR3 nucleotide sequence: TGTGCCAGCAGCCAAGCCGACAGGGCTATGAACACTGAAGCTTTCTTT.

A few counts support this clone. V gene TRBV18 combines with J gene TRBJ1-3; TRBD1 might be the D (5 bases). The V gene lost 5 bases and the J gene lost 0 bases, with 14 bases spanning the gap. Germline V lookup: CDR1 KGHSH, CDR2 LQKENI. This CDR3 spans 16 amino acids. The CDR3 DNA is TGTGCCAGCTCATCGCGACAGACGAGCTCTGGAAACACCATATATTTT. It is translated as CASSSRQTSSGNTIYF.

This rearrangement joins TRBV7-9 to TRBJ1-6, with a tentative D call TRBD1 (6 bases). Germline CDR1 is SEHNR and CDR2 is FQNEAQ (reference sequence). The CDR3 runs to 15 residues. The V end lost 2 bases, the J end lost 8 bases, and 13 bases lay between the germline ends. In DNA, the CDR3 is TGTGCCAGCAGCTTATCTATCCAGGGGTATTCACCCCTCCACTTT. Encoded protein: CASSLSIQGYSPLHF.

The V call is TRBV6-5, the J call TRBJ2-1, with 9 bases that match TRBD1. Germline V gives CDR1 MNHEY, CDR2 SVGAGI. The CDR3 contains 13 residues. The V gene end was trimmed by 6 bases and the J gene end by 15 bases; junction bases not matched to a gene: 12. This chain's CDR3 is CASRPGQGREAFF. Here the CDR3 DNA reads TGTGCCAGCAGACCCGGACAGGGGAGGGAAGCGTTCTTC.

In its sample, this clone was seen a few times. The CDR3 DNA sequence: TGTGCCAGTACAACTAACAAGCTCGCCTACGAGCAGTACTTC. Protein: CASTTNKLAYEQYF. The V gene is TRBV28, the J gene TRBJ2-7; D not certain. This CDR3 has 14 residues. Germline-derived CDR1 and CDR2 are MDHEN and SYDVKM. The V end was cut by 9 bases, the J end by 2 bases, with 17 bases between.

This clone was counted once. The chain joins TRBV4-2 to TRBJ1-2; no clear D gene. CDR3 size: 16 residues. The germline V gene has CDR1 LGHNA and CDR2 YNFKEQ. Trimming shortened V by 0 bases and J by 4 bases, and 15 bases separated the two germline ends. CDR3 in DNA: TGTGCCAGCAGCCAAGATATTGATGGCAGGCGCTATGGCTACACCTTC. Translated, it gives CASSQDIDGRRYGYTF.

The chain joins TRBV7-6 to TRBJ1-1, with 7 bases aligning to TRBD1. Germline CDR1 SGHVS, CDR2 FNYEAQ. There are 19 residues in the CDR3. V shed 1 base and J 4 bases; nucleotides not matched to a gene: 18. CDR3 region: CASSLESPSDRMAGTEAFF. For the CDR3, the DNA is TGTGCCAGCAGCTTAGAGAGTCCCTCGGACAGGATGGCTGGCACTGAAGCTTTCTTT.

The chain joins TRBV4-2 to TRBJ1-2; D remains unclear. CDR1 is LGHNA, CDR2 YNFKEQ, per germline. This CDR3 is built from 15 residues. Between the trimmed V and J ends, which lost 4 bases and 3 bases, there was a span of 15 bases. CDR3 in amino acids: CASSPPREIHYGYTF. The DNA for the CDR3 is TGTGCCAGCAGCCCACCAAGGGAGATTCACTATGGCTACACCTTC.

This chain uses TRBV6-5 with TRBJ2-7; 11 bases line up with TRBD2. Germline V lookup: CDR1 MNHEY, CDR2 SVGAGI. The CDR3 covers 14 residues. V gave up 6 bases and J gave up 5 bases; unmatched junction bases: 6. In DNA form, the CDR3 reads TGTGCCAGCAGCATGACTAGCGGGGTACACGAGCAGTACTTC. Translated: CASSMTSGVHEQYF.

The chain links TRBV7-2 to TRBJ2-5, with TRBD1 matching over 10 bases. Germline CDR1 and CDR2: SGHTA and FQGNSA. The CDR3 has 14 residues. Unmatched junction bases numbered 6, after V lost 7 bases and J lost 4 bases. The CDR3 bases are TGTGCCAGCACCTTTTGGACAGGGGGAGAGACCCAGTACTTC. Protein: CASTFWTGGETQYF.

In its sample, this clone was seen once. V usage is TRBV5-6 and J usage is TRBJ1-2; 10 nucleotides line up with TRBD1. CDR1 and CDR2 (germline): SGHDT, YYEEEE. The trim removed 0 bases at V and 5 bases at J, leaving 4 bases unmatched. CDR3 length: 15 residues. CDR3 sequence reads: CASSLGTGGYYGYTF. The CDR3 DNA is TGTGCCAGCAGCTTGGGGACAGGGGGGTATTATGGCTACACCTTC.

The CDR3 is CASSLALPSSGANVLTF. The CDR3 DNA is TGTGCCAGCAGCTTAGCTCTGCCGAGCTCTGGGGCCAACGTCCTGACTTTC. The V call is TRBV7-8, the J call TRBJ2-6, with D unclear. The V gene's germline CDR1 is SGHVS and CDR2 FQNEAQ. V dropped 0 bases and J dropped 0 bases, with 9 bases sitting between them. CDR3 length: 17 amino acids.

The chain carries TRBV14 and TRBJ1-1; D unclear. V lost 3 bases and J 0 bases, leaving 11 bases between the germline ends. Germline V gives CDR1 SGHDN, CDR2 FVKESK. The CDR3 is 15 amino acids. The CDR3 loop reads CASSQNEVVNTEAFF. DNA for the CDR3: TGTGCCAGCAGCCAGAACGAGGTAGTGAACACTGAAGCTTTCTTT.

The genes are TRBV5-5 and TRBJ1-6; D remains ambiguous. Between the trimmed V and J ends, which lost 4 bases and 9 bases, there was a span of 23 bases. Germline V gives CDR1 SGHKS, CDR2 YYEKEE (reference sequence). The CDR3 spans 17 residues. CDR3 bases: TGTGCCAGCAGCGAGAATCCAGGACTCGCAACACTTTCACCCCTCCACTTT. Its translation is CASSENPGLATLSPLHF.

CDR3 bases: TGTGCCAGCAGTCTCCGACAGGGGGCGCCTCCCACTGAAGCTTTCTTT. It translates to CASSLRQGAPPTEAFF. V usage is TRBV27 and J usage is TRBJ1-1; 10 positions match TRBD1. Germline lookup yields CDR1 MNHEY and CDR2 SMNVEV (reference sequence). V was clipped by 5 bases and J by 4 bases; unmatched bases: 10. There are 16 residues in the CDR3.

The V call is TRBV18, the J call TRBJ2-4; possible D gene TRBD2, 6 bases. CDR1 is KGHSH and CDR2 is LQKENI in the germline V gene. V was shortened by 3 bases and J by 0 bases, with 12 bases between the two germline ends. The CDR3 contains 16 residues. Here the CDR3 DNA reads TGTGCCAGCTCACCTCCATCGGGACTAGCCAAAAACATTCAGTACTTC. Its protein product is CASSPPSGLAKNIQYF.

The table lists this clone with many counts. The rearrangement links TRBV6-2 or TRBV6-3 to TRBJ2-5; D may be TRBD2 (6 bases). Per germline, CDR1 MNHEY and CDR2 SVGEGT. This CDR3 contains 13 residues. V was cut by 6 bases and J by 5 bases, with 13 bases left in between. The CDR3: CASSRRRGETQYF. The CDR3 DNA sequence: TGTGCCAGCAGCCGCCGCCGGGGGGAGACCCAGTACTTC.

V and J are TRBV20-1 and TRBJ2-1; TRBD1 matches 10 bases. The V and J ends lost 3 bases and 6 bases, in that order; junction bases with no gene match: 11. From germline, CDR1 is DFQATT and CDR2 SNEGSKA (reference sequence). The CDR3 runs to 16 residues. CDR3 sequence (DNA): TGCAGTGCTAGTCCGACAGGGGGCTTCTCGGCCAATGAGCAGTTCTTC. Translated: CSASPTGGFSANEQFF.

The CDR3 sequence: CASSRPPGSLNSPLHF. Here the CDR3 DNA reads TGTGCCAGCAGCAGACCCCCGGGGAGCCTTAATTCACCCCTCCACTTT. The chain joins TRBV6-2 or TRBV6-3 to TRBJ1-6; D not resolved. Trimming took 6 bases from V and 6 from J, leaving 18 bases between them. The CDR3 is 16 amino acids. Germline V lookup: CDR1 MNHEY, CDR2 SVGEGT.

CDR3 sequence reads: CASTPPTGIYEQYF. CDR3 coding DNA: TGTGCCAGCACCCCCCCCACAGGGATCTACGAGCAGTACTTC. V usage is TRBV28 and J usage is TRBJ2-7; TRBD1 is a possible D gene (6 bases). V was clipped by 7 bases and J by 3 bases, with 16 bases between them. CDR1 and CDR2 from the germline V gene are MDHEN and SYDVKM. CDR3 length equals 14 residues. The complete variable domain, with remaining parts taken from reference TRBV28 and TRBJ2-7, reads DVKVTQSSRYLVKRTGEKVFLECVQDMDHENMFWYRQDPGLGLRLIYFSYDVKMKEKGDIPEGYSVSREKKERFSLILESASTNQTSMYLCASTPPTGIYEQYFGPGTRLTVT.

This rearrangement joins TRBV2 to TRBJ2-7, with unresolved D. This CDR3 has 12 amino acids. V lost 4 bases, J lost 3 bases, and 7 bases lay in between. CDR1 SNHLY and CDR2 FYNNEI come from the germline V gene. The CDR3, as DNA: TGTGCCAGCAGTGGGCAGATCTACGAGCAGTACTTC. Translation gives CASSGQIYEQYF. Looking up the rest from reference TRBV2 and TRBJ2-7 gives the full variable domain: EPEVTQTPSHQVTQMGQEVILRCVPISNHLYFYWYRQILGQKVEFLVSFYNNEISEKSEIFDDQFSVERPDGSNFTLKIRSTKLEDSAMYFCASSGQIYEQYFGPGTRLTVT.

This clone has a handful of counts. This sequence joins TRBV5-4 and TRBJ2-1, with 10 bases identical to TRBD2. In germline, CDR1 is SGHNT, CDR2 YYREEE (reference sequence). This CDR3 is built from 16 residues. J lost 6 bases, V lost 0 bases, and 6 bases had no gene match. DNA for the CDR3: TGTGCCAGCAGCTTGGGTCCTAGCGGGGGACCCAATGAGCAGTTCTTC. It translates to CASSLGPSGGPNEQFF.

The chain employs TRBV5-4 and TRBJ2-3; the match to TRBD2 covers 9 bases. The CDR3 is 15 residues long. The germline V gene encodes CDR1 SGHNT and CDR2 YYREEE (reference sequence). V lost 4 bases to trimming and J lost 3 bases; unmatched junction nucleotides: 6. The CDR3 loop reads CASSGTSGLTDTQYF. CDR3 nucleotides: TGTGCCAGCAGCGGAACTAGCGGGTTAACAGATACGCAGTATTTT.